This T cell receptor beta chain was recovered during a study of T cell repertoires in cytomegalovirus infection. Study conclusions and caveats: Dominating the ex vivo response were TCR beta clonotypes that were CMV-specific and HLA-C-restricted.

Points on this clonotype: What it binds is unknown.

MiXCR, applied by TCRdb to the reads, yields one record per CDR3 protein. Among approximately 89,000 distinct CDR3 sequences listed, about 31% were seen once. Germline V gene lookup returns CDR1 SGHVS and CDR2 FQNEAQ. V gave up 10 bases and J gave up 1 base; unmatched junction bases: 15. There are 17 residues in the CDR3. The origin of this receptor is a human donor in good health (CMV status not recorded). Some clones in this sample may be carry-over from other donors' samples. The rearrangement links TRBV7-8 to TRBJ2-2; the match to TRBD1 covers 7 bases. The sequences come from CD8+ T cells from cultured PBMCs, collected from culture after CMV antigen stimulation. DNA of the CDR3: TGTGCCATTATTGGGACAGAGAGTGGGGTGAACACCGGGGAGCTGTTTTTT. This encodes CAIIGTESGVNTGELFF.